The 18 T cell receptor beta chains reported below all come from one sample, sequenced in a study of cytomegalovirus exposure and HLA in healthy donors. The PCR employed 60 Vbeta primers together with 13 Jbeta primers. The assay was immunoSEQ multiplex PCR, and TCRdb's table has in-frame clones only and misses some. This repertoire shows some 140,000 clones, 60% to 80% found once; its top ten account for 9.5% to 15%. Source material: PBMCs. All receptors derive from a man aged 25 to 40 in good health and CMV-seropositive.

This sequence joins TRBV18 and TRBJ2-1, with 7 bases lining up with TRBD1. The CDR3 covers 14 residues. The trim removed 5 bases at V and 9 bases at J, leaving 10 bases unmatched. The germline gives CDR1 KGHSH, CDR2 LQKENI. The CDR3 here is CASSELTGLGEQFF. The CDR3, as DNA: TGTGCCAGCTCAGAATTGACAGGGTTGGGTGAGCAGTTCTTC.

V is TRBV28 and J is TRBJ2-1; maybe TRBD1 (5 bases). Germline V CDR1 and CDR2: MDHEN, SYDVKM. CDR3 length equals 13 residues. V was clipped by 3 bases and J by 7 bases, with 10 bases between them. The DNA of the CDR3 is TGTGCCAGCAGTTTCGTACAGGTTAATGAGCAGTTCTTC. Translated, it gives CASSFVQVNEQFF.

In its sample, this clone was seen a few times. The gene calls are TRBV9 and TRBJ2-2, with D tentatively TRBD2 (5 bases). Germline V lookup: CDR1 SGDLS, CDR2 YYNGEE. Trimming left V 4 bases short and J 1 base short, with 20 bases between. This CDR3 spans 18 amino acids. The CDR3 nucleotides are TGTGCCAGCAGCACCTCTGGGAGCCATACTAGGAACACCGGGGAGCTGTTTTTT. It yields the protein CASSTSGSHTRNTGELFF. The variable domain in full, completed from reference TRBV9 and TRBJ2-2, reads DSGVTQTPKHLITATGQRVTLRCSPRSGDLSVYWYQQSLDQGLQFLIQYYNGEERAKGNILERFSAQQFPDLHSELNLSSLELGDSALYFCASSTSGSHTRNTGELFFGEGSRLTVL.

This chain links TRBV5-1 with TRBJ1-2, with D possibly TRBD1 on 6 matching bases. Trimming pared 2 bases from V and 7 bases from J, leaving 15 bases between. This CDR3 comprises 14 residues. Germline CDR1 SGHRS, CDR2 YFSETQ. DNA of the CDR3: TGCGCCAGCAGCTTTATCAGGGGCTATTCTGGCTACACCTTC. Translation: CASSFIRGYSGYTF. Filled out from reference TRBV5-1 and TRBJ1-2, the complete variable domain reads KAGVTQTPRYLIKTRGQQVTLSCSPISGHRSVSWYQQTPGQGLQFLFEYFSETQRNKGNFPGRFSGRQFSNSRSEMNVSTLELGDSALYLCASSFIRGYSGYTFGSGTRLTVV.

The V call is TRBV28, the J call TRBJ1-1; 10 bases align to TRBD1. The length of the CDR3 is 12 residues. The germline V gene encodes CDR1 MDHEN and CDR2 SYDVKM. V lost 7 bases and J lost 10; bases outside the gene matches: 6. CDR3 coding DNA: TGTGCCAGCATCCACGGGGACAGGGGAGCTTTCTTT. It yields the protein CASIHGDRGAFF.

This sequence joins TRBV7-6 and TRBJ2-1, with 10 bases lining up with TRBD2. This CDR3 has 19 amino acids. V lost 7 bases to trimming and J lost 1 base; unmatched junction nucleotides: 16. Germline loops: CDR1 SGHVS, CDR2 FNYEAQ. DNA for the CDR3: TGTGCCAGCACAAAGGCCGGGACTAGCGAGTCCCCGTCCTACAATGAGCAGTTCTTC. Translating it yields CASTKAGTSESPSYNEQFF. The full variable domain, in which reference TRBV7-6 and TRBJ2-1 provide the parts outside the CDR3, is GAGVSQSPRYKVTKRGQDVALRCDPISGHVSLYWYRQALGQGPEFLTYFNYEAQQDKSGLPNDRFSAERPEGSISTLTIQRTEQRDSAMYRCASTKAGTSESPSYNEQFFGPGTRLTVL.

The chain joins TRBV11-3 to TRBJ2-1; 9 bases fit TRBD2. J gave up 8 bases and V 5 bases, and 16 bases lay outside the gene matches. There are 17 residues in the CDR3. The germline CDR1 and CDR2 sequences are SGHNT and YENEEA. CDR3 sequence (DNA): TGTGCCAGCAGCCGACGATTAGCGGGAGACGGCGGCGATGAGCAGTTCTTC. The encoded protein is CASSRRLAGDGGDEQFF.

J is TRBJ1-2 and V is TRBV28; 10 bases match TRBD1. The trim removed 4 bases at V and 6 bases at J, leaving 8 bases unmatched. Germline values: CDR1 MDHEN, CDR2 SYDVKM. CDR3 length: 15 amino acids. The CDR3 protein is CASSSSSGTGDGYTF. The CDR3 DNA reads as TGTGCCAGCAGTTCTTCCTCCGGGACAGGGGATGGCTACACCTTC.

The chain recombines TRBV6-6 with TRBJ2-7, with a possible D match to TRBD2 (7 bases). There are 15 residues in the CDR3. CDR1 is MNHNY, CDR2 SVGAGI, per germline (reference sequence). The V and J ends lost 7 bases and 4 bases respectively, with 20 bases between them. This CDR3 reads CASTRRGGMLYEQYF. The CDR3 coding sequence is TGTGCCAGCACCAGGAGGGGGGGTATGCTGTACGAGCAGTACTTC.

This clone occurred a few times. The rearrangement joins TRBV4-2 to TRBJ2-7; D unclear. The length of the CDR3 is 15 residues. Trimming took 0 bases from V and 1 from J, leaving 10 bases between them. Germline CDR1 and CDR2: LGHNA and YNFKEQ. CDR3: CASSQDYDGSYEQYF. CDR3 DNA sequence: TGTGCCAGCAGCCAAGACTACGACGGGTCCTACGAGCAGTACTTC.

This clone was seen only a few times. This chain links TRBV7-9 with TRBJ2-5, with D hard to call. The CDR3 runs 12 residues. Germline V gives CDR1 SEHNR, CDR2 FQNEAQ (reference sequence). V shed 7 bases and J shed 4 bases, with 10 bases lying between them. In nucleotides, the CDR3 is TGTGCCAGCACTCCACTCGGAGAGACCCAGTACTTC. This translates into CASTPLGETQYF.

The J gene is TRBJ2-7, the V gene TRBV5-1; D perhaps matches TRBD2 (5 bases). The CDR3 is 15 residues long. Per germline, CDR1 SGHRS and CDR2 YFSETQ. Trimming shortened V by 1 base and J by 3 bases, and 14 bases separated the two germline ends. CDR3 amino acids: CASSLKGGISYEQYF. CDR3 DNA sequence: TGCGCCAGCAGCTTGAAAGGAGGCATCAGCTACGAGCAGTACTTC.

The CDR3: CASNPLTGNLPEQYF. DNA for the CDR3: TGTGCCAGCAACCCCCTGACAGGGAACCTACCAGAGCAGTACTTC. This chain joins TRBV6-1 and TRBJ2-7; 7 bases are shared with TRBD1. Germline lookup yields CDR1 MNHNS and CDR2 SASEGT. The CDR3 is made up of 15 amino acids. Trimming removed 7 bases from V and 7 bases from J; junction bases left unmatched: 16.

This clone was seen a handful of times. This chain joins TRBV2 and TRBJ1-2; D is unclear. The ends were cut back, 4 bases at V and 5 bases at J, with 11 bases in the middle. Germline V gene lookup returns CDR1 SNHLY and CDR2 FYNNEI. The CDR3 loop spans 13 amino acids. CDR3 nucleotides: TGTGCCAGCAGTGCCGGGATTTTATATGGCTACACCTTC. Its protein is CASSAGILYGYTF.

This clone was observed a few times. This chain links TRBV19 with TRBJ2-1; 8 bases match TRBD2. With V trimmed by 7 bases and J by 5 bases, 13 bases remained unmatched. This CDR3 comprises 16 residues. Per germline, CDR1 LNHDA and CDR2 SQIVND (reference sequence). CDR3 region: CASINSGSGNHNEQFF. The CDR3 DNA sequence: TGTGCCAGTATCAATAGCGGTAGCGGGAACCACAATGAGCAGTTCTTC.

Here the CDR3 reads CASSVHPQGARTEAFF. CDR3 coding DNA: TGTGCCAGCAGTGTCCACCCCCAGGGGGCGCGGACTGAAGCTTTCTTT. This chain links TRBV6-1 with TRBJ1-1; 8 bases are shared with TRBD1. CDR3 length equals 16 residues. Trimming cost V 4 bases and J 5 bases; bases outside gene matches: 12. The germline V gene has CDR1 MNHNS and CDR2 SASEGT.

V and J are TRBV21-1 and TRBJ2-1; TRBD2, the table's D call, was not compared with the DNA. TRBV21-1 is flagged as a pseudogene. The CDR3 totals 16 residues. CDR3 DNA: TGTGCCAGCAGCAGACGGGGACTAGCGGTCTACAATGAGCAGTTCTTC. This encodes CASSRRGLAVYNEQFF.

This chain connects TRBV5-1 to TRBJ1-5; D is undetermined. The CDR3 totals 13 residues. CDR1 and CDR2 (germline): SGHRS, YFSETQ. V was clipped by 0 bases and J by 7 bases, with 8 bases between them. The CDR3 DNA reads TGCGCCAGCAGCTTGGAAGGAGGGCAGCCCCAGCATTTT. Protein sequence: CASSLEGGQPQHF.